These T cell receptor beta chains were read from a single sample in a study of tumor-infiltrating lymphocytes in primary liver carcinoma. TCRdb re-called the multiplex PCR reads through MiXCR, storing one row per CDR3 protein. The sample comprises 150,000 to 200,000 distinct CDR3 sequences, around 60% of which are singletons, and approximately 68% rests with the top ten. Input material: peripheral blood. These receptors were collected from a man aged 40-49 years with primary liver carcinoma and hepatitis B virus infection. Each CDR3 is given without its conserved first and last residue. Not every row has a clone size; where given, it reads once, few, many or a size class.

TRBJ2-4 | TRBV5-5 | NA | ASSPEGLGVVGNIQY
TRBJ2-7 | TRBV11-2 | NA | ASSLRAEFTYEQY
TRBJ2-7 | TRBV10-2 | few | ASMAGLLGEQY
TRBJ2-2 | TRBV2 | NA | ASTGDWAGELF
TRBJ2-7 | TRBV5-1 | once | ASCPGTPTYEQY
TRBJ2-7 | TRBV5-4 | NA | ASSLPTEEQY
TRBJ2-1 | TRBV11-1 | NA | ASSLSGTSNGQF
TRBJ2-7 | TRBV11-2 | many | ASSLDGYEQY
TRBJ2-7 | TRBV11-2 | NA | ASNSTGAGEQY
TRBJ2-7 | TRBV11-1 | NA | TSSSGQVAAGGSYEQY
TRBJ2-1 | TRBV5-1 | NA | ASSLTGGYNEQF
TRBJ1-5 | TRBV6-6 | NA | ASSWTPTPQH
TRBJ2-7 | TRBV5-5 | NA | ASSLAPGAYEQY
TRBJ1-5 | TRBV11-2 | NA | TSSPGPRGQSSNQPQH
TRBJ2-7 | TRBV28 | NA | ASLGVVDRPGQGPYEQY
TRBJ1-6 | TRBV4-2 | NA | ASSQGNNSPLH
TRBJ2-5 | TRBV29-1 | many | SVTPGTSGNEETQY
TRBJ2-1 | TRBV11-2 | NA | ASCEETQF
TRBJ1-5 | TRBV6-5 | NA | VSSPRGYTNQPQH
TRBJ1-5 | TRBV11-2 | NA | ASSTRGLSNQPQH
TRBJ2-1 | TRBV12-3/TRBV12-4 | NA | ASSLSRSKRGGGPNEQF
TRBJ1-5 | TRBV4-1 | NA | ASSQDGGQGEQPQH
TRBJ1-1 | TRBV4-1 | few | ASSQGTLNTEAF
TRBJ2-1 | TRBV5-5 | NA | ASSLGSYNELF
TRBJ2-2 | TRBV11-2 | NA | TSSLHLAGRNGELF
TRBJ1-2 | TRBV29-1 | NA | SVVRGVCYGYT